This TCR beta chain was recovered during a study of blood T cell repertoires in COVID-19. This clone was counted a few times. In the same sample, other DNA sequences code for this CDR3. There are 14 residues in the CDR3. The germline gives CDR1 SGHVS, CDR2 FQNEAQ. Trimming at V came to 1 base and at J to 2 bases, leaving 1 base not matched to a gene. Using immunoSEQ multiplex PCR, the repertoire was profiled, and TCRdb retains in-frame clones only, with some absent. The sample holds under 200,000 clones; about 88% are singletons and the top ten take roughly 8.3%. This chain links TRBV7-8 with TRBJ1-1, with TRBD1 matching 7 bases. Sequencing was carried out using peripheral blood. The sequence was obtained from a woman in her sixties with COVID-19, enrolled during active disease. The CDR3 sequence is CASSLGTGNTEAFF. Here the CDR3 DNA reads TGTGCCAGCAGCTTAGGGACAGGTAACACTGAAGCTTTCTTT.